This entry is about one T cell receptor (beta chain). With V trimmed by 3 bases and J by 4 bases, 5 bases remained unmatched. Germline values: CDR1 LNHDA, CDR2 SQIVND (reference sequence). CDR3 size: 15 residues. This sample is part of a study of T cell responses to AZD1222 COVID-19 vaccine. Profiled with immunoSEQ multiplex PCR; TCRdb holds only in-frame clones, not every one. The table records more than 150,000 clones, about 92% of them present only once. The chain recombines TRBV19 with TRBJ1-2; TRBD1 matches 10 bases. Sequencing used peripheral blood, obtained on day 0 of AZD1222 vaccination. The TCR was taken from an adult in good health. CDR3 loop: CASSIWDRGGYGYTF. CDR3 bases: TGTGCCAGTAGTATCTGGGACAGGGGTGGCTATGGCTACACCTTC.